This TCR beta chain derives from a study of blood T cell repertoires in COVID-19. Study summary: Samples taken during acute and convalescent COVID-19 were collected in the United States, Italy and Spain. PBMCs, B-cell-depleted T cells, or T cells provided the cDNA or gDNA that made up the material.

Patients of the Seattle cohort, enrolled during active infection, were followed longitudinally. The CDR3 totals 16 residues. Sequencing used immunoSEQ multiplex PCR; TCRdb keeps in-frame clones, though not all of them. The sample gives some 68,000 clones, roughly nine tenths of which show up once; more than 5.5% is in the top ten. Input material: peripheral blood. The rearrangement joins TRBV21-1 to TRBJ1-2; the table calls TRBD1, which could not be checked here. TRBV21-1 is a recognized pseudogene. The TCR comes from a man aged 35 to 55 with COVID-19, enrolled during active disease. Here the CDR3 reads CASSKVPRVWNYGYTF. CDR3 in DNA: TGTGCCAGCAGCAAAGTACCCAGGGTTTGGAACTATGGCTACACCTTC.